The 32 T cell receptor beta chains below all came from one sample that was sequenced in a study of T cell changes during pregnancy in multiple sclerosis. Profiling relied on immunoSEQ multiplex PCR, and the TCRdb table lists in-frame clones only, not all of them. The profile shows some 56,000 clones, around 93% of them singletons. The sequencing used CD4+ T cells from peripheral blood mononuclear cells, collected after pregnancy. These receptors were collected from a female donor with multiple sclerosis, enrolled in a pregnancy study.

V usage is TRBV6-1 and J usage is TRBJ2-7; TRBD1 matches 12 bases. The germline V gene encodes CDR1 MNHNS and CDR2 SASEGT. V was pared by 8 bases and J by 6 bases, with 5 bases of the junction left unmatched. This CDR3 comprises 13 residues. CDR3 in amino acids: CASPGQGALEQYF. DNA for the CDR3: TGTGCCAGCCCGGGACAGGGGGCCCTCGAGCAGTACTTC.

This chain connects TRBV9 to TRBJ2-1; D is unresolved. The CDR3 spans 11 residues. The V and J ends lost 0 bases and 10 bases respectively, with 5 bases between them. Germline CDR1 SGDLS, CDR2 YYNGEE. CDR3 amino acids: CASSVGPEQFF. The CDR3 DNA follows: TGTGCCAGCAGCGTAGGGCCGGAGCAGTTCTTC.

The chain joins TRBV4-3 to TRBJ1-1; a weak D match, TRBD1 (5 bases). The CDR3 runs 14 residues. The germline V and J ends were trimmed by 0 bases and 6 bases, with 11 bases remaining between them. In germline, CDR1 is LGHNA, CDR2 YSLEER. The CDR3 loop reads CASSQDRAIAEAFF. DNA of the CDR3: TGCGCCAGCAGCCAAGACAGGGCCATTGCTGAAGCTTTCTTT.

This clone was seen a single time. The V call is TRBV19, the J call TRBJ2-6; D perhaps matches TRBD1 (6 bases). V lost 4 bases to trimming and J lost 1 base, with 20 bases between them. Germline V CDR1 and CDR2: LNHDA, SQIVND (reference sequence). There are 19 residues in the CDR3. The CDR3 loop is CASSRMDRPSFSGANVLTF. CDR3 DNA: TGTGCCAGTAGTAGGATGGACAGACCGAGCTTTTCTGGGGCCAACGTCCTGACTTTC. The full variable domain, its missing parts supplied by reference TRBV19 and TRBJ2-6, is DGGITQSPKYLFRKEGQNVTLSCEQNLNHDAMYWYRQDPGQGLRLIYYSQIVNDFQKGDIAEGYSVSREKKESFPLTVTSAQKNPTAFYLCASSRMDRPSFSGANVLTFGAGSRLTVL.

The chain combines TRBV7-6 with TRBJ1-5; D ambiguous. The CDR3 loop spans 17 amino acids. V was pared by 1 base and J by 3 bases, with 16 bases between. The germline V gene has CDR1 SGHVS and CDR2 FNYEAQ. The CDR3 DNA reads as TGTGCCAGCAGCTTAGGTTTCTCTTTCGGTACCAATCAGCCCCAGCATTTT. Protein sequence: CASSLGFSFGTNQPQHF.

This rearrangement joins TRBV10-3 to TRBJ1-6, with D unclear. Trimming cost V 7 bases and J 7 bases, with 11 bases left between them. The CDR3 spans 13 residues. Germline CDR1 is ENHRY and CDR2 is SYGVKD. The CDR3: CAIKTVPNSPLHF. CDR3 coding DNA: TGTGCCATCAAAACAGTACCAAATTCACCCCTCCACTTT.

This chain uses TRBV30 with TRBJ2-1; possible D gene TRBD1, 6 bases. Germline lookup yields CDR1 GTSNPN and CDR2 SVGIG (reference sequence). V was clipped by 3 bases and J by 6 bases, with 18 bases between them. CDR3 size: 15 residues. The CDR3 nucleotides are TGTGCCTGGAGCAAGGTTTTGGGGGCGGGCAATGAGCAGTTCTTC. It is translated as CAWSKVLGAGNEQFF.

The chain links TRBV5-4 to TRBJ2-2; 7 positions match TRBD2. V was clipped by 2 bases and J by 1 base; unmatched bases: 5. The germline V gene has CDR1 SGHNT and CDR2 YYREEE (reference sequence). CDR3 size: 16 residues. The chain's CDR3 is CASSFPGGVNTGELFF. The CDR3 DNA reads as TGTGCCAGCAGCTTCCCTGGGGGGGTGAACACCGGGGAGCTGTTTTTT.

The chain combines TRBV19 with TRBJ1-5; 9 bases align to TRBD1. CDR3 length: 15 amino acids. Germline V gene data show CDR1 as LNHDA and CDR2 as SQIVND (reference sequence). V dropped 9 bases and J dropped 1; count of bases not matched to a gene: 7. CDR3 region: CASETGGTSNQPQHF. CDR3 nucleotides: TGTGCCAGCGAAACAGGGGGCACCAGCAATCAGCCCCAGCATTTT. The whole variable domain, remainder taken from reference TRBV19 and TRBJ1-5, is DGGITQSPKYLFRKEGQNVTLSCEQNLNHDAMYWYRQDPGQGLRLIYYSQIVNDFQKGDIAEGYSVSREKKESFPLTVTSAQKNPTAFYLCASETGGTSNQPQHFGDGTRLSIL.

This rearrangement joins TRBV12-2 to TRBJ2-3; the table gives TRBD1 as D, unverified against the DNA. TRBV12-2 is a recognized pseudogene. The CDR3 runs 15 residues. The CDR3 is CASRLLQVQPDTQYF. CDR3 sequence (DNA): TGTGCAAGTCGCTTATTACAGGTCCAGCCAGATACGCAGTATTTT.

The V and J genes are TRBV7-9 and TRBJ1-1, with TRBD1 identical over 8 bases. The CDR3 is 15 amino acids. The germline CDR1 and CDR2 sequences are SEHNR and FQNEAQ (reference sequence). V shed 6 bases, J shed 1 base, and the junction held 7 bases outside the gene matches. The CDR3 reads CASRSRTGPNTEAFF. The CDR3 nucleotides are TGTGCCAGCAGGTCTCGGACAGGGCCGAACACTGAAGCTTTCTTT.

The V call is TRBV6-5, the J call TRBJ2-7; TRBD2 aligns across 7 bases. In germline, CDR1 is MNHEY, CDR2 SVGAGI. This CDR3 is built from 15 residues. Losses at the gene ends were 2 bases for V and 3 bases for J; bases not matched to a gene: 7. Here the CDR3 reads CASSYQTSKGYEQYF. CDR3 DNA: TGTGCCAGCAGTTACCAGACTAGCAAGGGCTACGAGCAGTACTTC.

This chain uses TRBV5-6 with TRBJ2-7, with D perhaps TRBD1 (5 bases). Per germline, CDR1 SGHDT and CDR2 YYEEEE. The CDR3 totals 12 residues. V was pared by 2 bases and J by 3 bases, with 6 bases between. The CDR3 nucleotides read TGTGCCAGCAGCTTCCAGGGCTACGAGCAGTACTTC. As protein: CASSFQGYEQYF.

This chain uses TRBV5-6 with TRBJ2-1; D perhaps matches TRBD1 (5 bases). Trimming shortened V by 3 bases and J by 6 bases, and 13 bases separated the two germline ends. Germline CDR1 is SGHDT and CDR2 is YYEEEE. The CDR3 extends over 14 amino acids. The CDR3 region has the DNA TGTGCCAGCAGCTCTCGGCAGGGCTTCAATGAGCAGTTCTTC. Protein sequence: CASSSRQGFNEQFF.

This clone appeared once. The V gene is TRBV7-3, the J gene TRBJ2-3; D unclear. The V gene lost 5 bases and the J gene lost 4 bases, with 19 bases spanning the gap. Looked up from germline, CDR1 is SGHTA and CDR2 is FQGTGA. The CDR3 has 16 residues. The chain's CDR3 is CASSRRDEVVADTQYF. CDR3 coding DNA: TGTGCCAGCAGCCGACGTGATGAGGTAGTGGCAGATACGCAGTATTTT.

CDR3 DNA: TGCGCCAGCAGCCAAGATAATAGAGGGAAAGGGACCTACGAGCAGTACTTC. The encoded protein is CASSQDNRGKGTYEQYF. The J gene is TRBJ2-7, the V gene TRBV4-3; a possible D gene is TRBD2 (5 bases). The V gene lost 0 bases and the J gene lost 2 bases, with 17 bases spanning the gap. CDR1 is LGHNA and CDR2 is YSLEER in the germline V gene. The CDR3 has 17 residues.

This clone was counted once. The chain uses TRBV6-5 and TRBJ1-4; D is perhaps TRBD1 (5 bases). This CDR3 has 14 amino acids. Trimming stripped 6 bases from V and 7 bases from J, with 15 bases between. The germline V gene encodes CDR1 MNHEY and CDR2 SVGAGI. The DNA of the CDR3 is TGTGCCAGCAGGGGGGGGGAGTTGGGTGAAAAACTGTTTTTT. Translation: CASRGGELGEKLFF.

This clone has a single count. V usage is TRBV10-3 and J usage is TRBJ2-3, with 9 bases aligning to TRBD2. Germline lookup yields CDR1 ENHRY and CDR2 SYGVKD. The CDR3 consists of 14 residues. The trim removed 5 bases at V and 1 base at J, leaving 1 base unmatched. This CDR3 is CAISLAGGTDTQYF. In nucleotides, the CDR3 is TGTGCCATCAGTTTAGCGGGGGGCACAGATACGCAGTATTTT.

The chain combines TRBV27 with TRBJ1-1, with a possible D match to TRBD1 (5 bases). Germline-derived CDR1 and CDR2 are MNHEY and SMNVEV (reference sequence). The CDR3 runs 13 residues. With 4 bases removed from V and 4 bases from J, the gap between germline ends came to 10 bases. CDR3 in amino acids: CASSSKGPTEAFF. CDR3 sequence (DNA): TGTGCCAGCAGTTCCAAGGGGCCCACTGAAGCTTTCTTT.

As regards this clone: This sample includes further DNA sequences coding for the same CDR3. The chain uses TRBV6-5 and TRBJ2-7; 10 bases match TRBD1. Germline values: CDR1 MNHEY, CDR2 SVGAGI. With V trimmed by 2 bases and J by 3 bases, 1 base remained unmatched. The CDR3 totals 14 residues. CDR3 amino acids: CASSYRDRGYEQYF. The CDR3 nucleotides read TGTGCCAGCAGTTACAGGGACAGGGGCTACGAGCAGTACTTC.

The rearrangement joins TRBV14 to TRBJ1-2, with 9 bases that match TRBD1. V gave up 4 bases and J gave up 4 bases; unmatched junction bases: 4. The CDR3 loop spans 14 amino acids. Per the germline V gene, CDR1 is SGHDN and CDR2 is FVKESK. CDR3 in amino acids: CASSPPGQGYGYTF. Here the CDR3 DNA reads TGTGCCAGCAGCCCACCGGGACAGGGCTATGGCTACACCTTC.

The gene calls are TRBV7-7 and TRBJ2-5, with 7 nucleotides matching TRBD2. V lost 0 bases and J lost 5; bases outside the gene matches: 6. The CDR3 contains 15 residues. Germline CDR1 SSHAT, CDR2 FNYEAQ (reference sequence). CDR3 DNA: TGTGCCAGCAGCTTAGCGGGGCGGGGAGGGGAGACCCAGTACTTC. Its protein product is CASSLAGRGGETQYF.

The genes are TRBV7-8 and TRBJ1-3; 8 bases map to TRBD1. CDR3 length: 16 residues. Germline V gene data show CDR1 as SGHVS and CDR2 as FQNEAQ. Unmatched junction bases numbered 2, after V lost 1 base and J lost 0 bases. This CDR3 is CASSLEQGGSGNTIYF. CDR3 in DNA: TGTGCCAGCAGCTTAGAACAGGGGGGCTCTGGAAACACCATATATTTT.

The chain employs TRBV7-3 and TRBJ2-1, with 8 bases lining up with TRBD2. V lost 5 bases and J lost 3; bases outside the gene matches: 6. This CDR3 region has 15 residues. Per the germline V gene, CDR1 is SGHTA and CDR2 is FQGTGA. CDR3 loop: CASSRGGSGYNEQFF. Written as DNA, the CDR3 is TGTGCCAGCAGCCGGGGGGGTAGCGGCTACAATGAGCAGTTCTTC.

The CDR3 region has the DNA TGTGCCTGGAGCCGAACGGGTGGCTACACCTTC. This translates into CAWSRTGGYTF. V gene TRBV30 combines with J gene TRBJ1-2; D gene ambiguous. V lost 3 bases and J lost 7, with 9 bases in between. Germline assignment: CDR1 GTSNPN and CDR2 SVGIG (reference sequence). The CDR3 covers 11 residues.

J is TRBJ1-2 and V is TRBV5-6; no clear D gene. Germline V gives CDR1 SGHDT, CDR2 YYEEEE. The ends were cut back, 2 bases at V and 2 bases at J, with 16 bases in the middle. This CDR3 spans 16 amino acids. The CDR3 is CASSFRGVTRNYGYTF. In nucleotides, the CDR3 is TGTGCCAGCAGCTTCCGAGGCGTGACCCGAAACTATGGCTACACCTTC.

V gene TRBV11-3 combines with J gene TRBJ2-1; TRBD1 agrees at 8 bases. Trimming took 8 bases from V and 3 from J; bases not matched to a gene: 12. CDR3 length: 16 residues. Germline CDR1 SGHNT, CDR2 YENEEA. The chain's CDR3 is CASSSGGLVRYNEQFF. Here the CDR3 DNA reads TGTGCCAGCTCATCAGGGGGCTTGGTTCGCTACAATGAGCAGTTCTTC.

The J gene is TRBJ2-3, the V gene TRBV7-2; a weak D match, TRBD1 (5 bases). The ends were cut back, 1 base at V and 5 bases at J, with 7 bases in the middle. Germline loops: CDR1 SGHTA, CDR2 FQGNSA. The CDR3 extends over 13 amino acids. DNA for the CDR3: TGTGCCAGCAGCTTAGTAGGGGTAGATACGCAGTATTTT. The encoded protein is CASSLVGVDTQYF.

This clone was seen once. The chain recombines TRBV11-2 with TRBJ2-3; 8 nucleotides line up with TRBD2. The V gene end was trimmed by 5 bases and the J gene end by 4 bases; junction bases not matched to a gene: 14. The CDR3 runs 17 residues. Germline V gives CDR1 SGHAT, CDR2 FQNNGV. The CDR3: CASSPLRGAGVPDTQYF. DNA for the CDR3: TGTGCCAGCAGCCCCCTTCGGGGAGCGGGGGTGCCAGATACGCAGTATTTT. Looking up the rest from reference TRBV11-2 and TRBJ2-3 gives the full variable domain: EAGVAQSPRYKIIEKRQSVAFWCNPISGHATLYWYQQILGQGPKLLIQFQNNGVVDDSQLPKDRFSAERLKGVDSTLKIQPAKLEDSAVYLCASSPLRGAGVPDTQYFGPGTRLTVL.

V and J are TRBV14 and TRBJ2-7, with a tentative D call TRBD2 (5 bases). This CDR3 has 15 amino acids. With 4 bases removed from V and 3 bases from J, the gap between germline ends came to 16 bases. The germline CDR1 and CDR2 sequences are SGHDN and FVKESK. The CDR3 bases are TGTGCCAGCAGCCCCCTAGGAGGCCCCGGCTACGAGCAGTACTTC. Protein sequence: CASSPLGGPGYEQYF.

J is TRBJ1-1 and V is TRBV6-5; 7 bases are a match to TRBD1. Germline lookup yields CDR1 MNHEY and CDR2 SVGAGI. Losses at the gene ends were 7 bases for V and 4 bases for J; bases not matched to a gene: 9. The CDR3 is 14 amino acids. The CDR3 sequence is CASNDMTGSTEAFF. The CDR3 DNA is TGTGCCAGCAACGACATGACAGGGAGCACTGAAGCTTTCTTT.

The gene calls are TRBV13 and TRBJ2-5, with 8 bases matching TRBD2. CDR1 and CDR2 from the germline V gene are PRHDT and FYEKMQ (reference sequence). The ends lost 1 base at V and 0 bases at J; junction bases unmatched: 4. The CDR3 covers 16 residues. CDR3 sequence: CASSLVGSGDQETQYF. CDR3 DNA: TGTGCCAGCAGCTTAGTGGGTAGCGGGGACCAAGAGACCCAGTACTTC.